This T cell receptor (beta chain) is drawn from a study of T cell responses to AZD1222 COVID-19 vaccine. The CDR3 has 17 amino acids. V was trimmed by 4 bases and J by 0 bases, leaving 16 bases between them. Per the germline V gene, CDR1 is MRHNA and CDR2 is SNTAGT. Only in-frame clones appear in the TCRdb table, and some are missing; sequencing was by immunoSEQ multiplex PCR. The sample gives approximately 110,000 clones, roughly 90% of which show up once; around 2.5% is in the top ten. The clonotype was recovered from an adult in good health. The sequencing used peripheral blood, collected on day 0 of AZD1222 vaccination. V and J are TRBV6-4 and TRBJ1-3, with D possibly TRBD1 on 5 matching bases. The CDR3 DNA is TGTGCCAGCAGTGTACACACAGGCCCGAGCTCTGGAAACACCATATATTTT. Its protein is CASSVHTGPSSGNTIYF.